Below, 9 T cell receptor beta chains from the same sample are listed, as sequenced in a study of shared clonotypes between healthy human individuals. Data came from immunoSEQ multiplex PCR; TCRdb stores just in-frame clones and leaves some out. The sample shows around 2,000,000 clones, roughly 91% of them seen only once. Naive CD8 isolation took CD45RO-negative cells positively selected for CCR7 and excluded terminally differentiated effector memory CD45RA+ cells. Sample: naive CD8+ T cells from PBMCs. The receptor source for this set is a man aged 18 to 30 in good health. Some clones in this sample may be carry-over from other donors' samples.

This sequence joins TRBV30 and TRBJ2-1, with 7 bases matching TRBD2. The length of the CDR3 is 13 residues. V was clipped by 3 bases and J by 5 bases; unmatched bases: 4. Germline V lookup: CDR1 GTSNPN, CDR2 SVGIG (reference sequence). In DNA form, the CDR3 reads TGTGCCTGGAGGGCTAGCGGAAACAATGAGCAGTTCTTC. As protein: CAWRASGNNEQFF.

The CDR3 DNA follows: TGTGCCAGCAGTCCTTTGAGGGTTGGCCAGCCCCAGCATTTT. It translates to CASSPLRVGQPQHF. The chain is built from TRBV27 and TRBJ1-5; no firm D call. The CDR3 covers 14 residues. The V and J ends lost 5 bases and 7 bases respectively, with 15 bases between them. From germline, CDR1 is MNHEY and CDR2 SMNVEV (reference sequence).

The genes are TRBV30 and TRBJ1-2; TRBD1 matches at 8 bases. The CDR3 extends over 13 amino acids. The germline CDR1 and CDR2 sequences are GTSNPN and SVGIG (reference sequence). Germline trimming cut 5 bases from V and 3 bases from J; bases unmatched to any gene: 5. CDR3 coding DNA: TGTGCCTGGTGGACAGGGCCCTACTATGGCTACACCTTC. It is translated as CAWWTGPYYGYTF.

The J gene is TRBJ1-1, the V gene TRBV11-2, with D unclear. Trimming pared 7 bases from V and 0 bases from J, leaving 15 bases between. CDR1 and CDR2 from the germline V gene are SGHAT and FQNNGV. The CDR3 loop spans 15 amino acids. CDR3 sequence: CASKYSPGMNTEAFF. CDR3 bases: TGTGCCAGCAAATATAGTCCGGGTATGAACACTGAAGCTTTCTTT.

This sequence joins TRBV5-5 and TRBJ2-7; possibly TRBD2 for D (10 bases). The germline gives CDR1 SGHKS, CDR2 YYEKEE (reference sequence). CDR3 length: 19 residues. The ends were cut back, 3 bases at V and 5 bases at J, with 30 bases in the middle. CDR3 loop: CASSWGDRASGRATNEQYF. CDR3 nucleotides: TGTGCCAGCAGCTGGGGGGACAGGGCAAGCGGGAGGGCTACAAACGAGCAGTACTTC.

The chain employs TRBV9 and TRBJ2-3; D ambiguous. The CDR3 sequence is 17 residues long. The germline V and J ends were trimmed by 0 bases and 0 bases, with 14 bases remaining between them. Germline V gene data show CDR1 as SGDLS and CDR2 as YYNGEE. In nucleotides, the CDR3 is TGTGCCAGCAGCGTAGAAGGGCTCTTGACTAGCACAGATACGCAGTATTTT. Protein: CASSVEGLLTSTDTQYF.

V and J are TRBV9 and TRBJ1-2; a weak D match, TRBD1 (6 bases). V was cut by 5 bases and J by 8 bases, with 10 bases left in between. Germline V lookup: CDR1 SGDLS, CDR2 YYNGEE. This CDR3 has 11 amino acids. CDR3 region: CASRTGSGYTF. Written as DNA, the CDR3 is TGTGCCAGCAGGACAGGATCCGGCTACACCTTC.

For this clone: The same CDR3 can be traced to other DNA sequences in this sample. The chain employs TRBV5-6 and TRBJ1-3; D is uncertain. V was clipped by 4 bases and J by 3 bases, with 5 bases between them. In germline, CDR1 is SGHDT, CDR2 YYEEEE. This CDR3 is 12 amino acids long. The CDR3 nucleotides read TGTGCCAGCAGCCTGGGTGGAAACACCATATATTTT. Protein: CASSLGGNTIYF. The full variable domain, completed using reference TRBV5-6 and TRBJ1-3, is DAGVTQSPTHLIKTRGQQVTLRCSPKSGHDTVSWYQQALGQGPQFIFQYYEEEERQRGNFPDRFSGHQFPNYSSELNVNALLLGDSALYLCASSLGGNTIYFGEGSWLTVV.

This clone showed up just once. J is TRBJ2-1 and V is TRBV27; no clear D gene. Trimming removed 3 bases at V and 6 bases at J, with 12 bases between. The CDR3 is made up of 14 amino acids. CDR1 is MNHEY and CDR2 is SMNVEV in the germline V gene (reference sequence). The DNA for the CDR3 is TGTGCCAGCAGTTTCGACGTTTCACGCAATGAGCAGTTCTTC. It encodes CASSFDVSRNEQFF.